The 2 T cell receptor beta chains in this list originate from one sample, sequenced in a study of T cells after yellow fever vaccination. Each CDR3 protein gets one entry after TCRdb re-called the 5' RACE reads with MiXCR. The table has 200,000 to 300,000 distinct CDR3 sequences, about 3.5% seen once. Source: PBMCs, taken 15 days after the yellow fever booster vaccination. The source of these receptors is a man aged 18 to 30 who received the YFV17D yellow fever vaccine.

This clonotype was found many times. The V call is TRBV6-1, the J call TRBJ1-1; D remains ambiguous. V gave up 6 bases and J gave up 0 bases, with 8 bases separating them. CDR1 and CDR2 (germline): MNHNS, SASEGT. This CDR3 is 13 amino acids long. The CDR3 coding sequence is TGTGCCAGCAGGAGGATAATGAACACTGAAGCTTTCTTT. Its translation: CASRRIMNTEAFF.

This clonotype was counted at least ten times. The chain carries TRBV7-6 and TRBJ1-6; D is perhaps TRBD1 (5 bases). CDR1 and CDR2 (germline): SGHVS, FNYEAQ. The CDR3 runs 15 residues. Trimming took 4 bases from V and 8 from J, leaving 15 bases between them. The CDR3 protein is CASSSSGRADSPLHF. CDR3 nucleotides: TGTGCCAGCAGCTCCTCCGGCAGGGCGGATTCACCCCTCCACTTT.